One sample yielded the 27 T cell receptor beta chains listed below, sequenced in a study of cytomegalovirus exposure and HLA in healthy donors. It was with 60 Vbeta and 13 Jbeta primers that the PCR ran. TCRdb's copy holds only in-frame clones and misses some; the assay was immunoSEQ multiplex PCR. The sample includes 130,000 to 150,000 clones, around 75% of them seen just once. Specimen: PBMCs. These receptors originate from a female donor in good health and CMV-seronegative.

The chain employs TRBV7-3 and TRBJ1-1; perhaps TRBD1 as D (6 bases). Trimming stripped 2 bases from V and 2 bases from J, with 9 bases between. This CDR3 region has 14 residues. Germline assignment: CDR1 SGHTA and CDR2 FQGTGA. CDR3 coding DNA: TGTGCCAGCAGCTTAGGGGGCCTTAACACTGAAGCTTTCTTT. It codes for CASSLGGLNTEAFF. Combining the CDR3 with reference TRBV7-3 and TRBJ1-1 gives the whole variable domain GAGVSQTPSNKVTEKGKYVELRCDPISGHTALYWYRQSLGQGPEFLIYFQGTGAADDSGLPNDRFFAVRPEGSVSTLKIQRTERGDSAVYLCASSLGGLNTEAFFGQGTRLTVV.

This clone was seen repeatedly, ten times or more. The chain recombines TRBV7-8 with TRBJ1-1; 8 bases line up with TRBD1. V lost 5 bases to trimming and J lost 11 bases; unmatched junction nucleotides: 7. CDR1 and CDR2 (germline): SGHVS, FQNEAQ. The CDR3 is made up of 12 amino acids. For the CDR3, the DNA is TGTGCCAGCAGCATGACAGGGGATGAGGCTTTCTTT. It specifies CASSMTGDEAFF.

The chain combines TRBV6-5 with TRBJ2-7; a weak D match, TRBD1 (6 bases). V gave up 7 bases and J gave up 6 bases, with 19 bases separating them. CDR1 and CDR2 from the germline V gene are MNHEY and SVGAGI. The CDR3 consists of 14 residues. CDR3 sequence (DNA): TGTGCCAGCAACGCCCCAGGACCCAGGGGCGAGCAGTACTTC. Amino acids: CASNAPGPRGEQYF.

The V call is TRBV5-1, the J call TRBJ2-1; 12 bases agree with TRBD2. The germline gives CDR1 SGHRS, CDR2 YFSETQ. V trimming: 3 bases; J trimming: 1 base; junction bases outside the gene matches: 8. The CDR3 spans 18 residues. The CDR3, as DNA: TGCGCCAGCAGCTGGCCTAGCGGGGGGGGGTCATCCTACAATGAGCAGTTCTTC. Its protein product is CASSWPSGGGSSYNEQFF.

This chain joins TRBV30 and TRBJ1-3, with 7 bases identical to TRBD1. Germline CDR1 GTSNPN, CDR2 SVGIG (reference sequence). V lost 6 bases to trimming and J lost 0 bases; unmatched junction nucleotides: 2. This CDR3 comprises 13 residues. The DNA of the CDR3 is TGTGCCTGCGACAGGGCCTCTGGAAACACCATATATTTT. It specifies CACDRASGNTIYF. The whole variable domain, remainder taken from reference TRBV30 and TRBJ1-3, is SQTIHQWPATLVQPVGSPLSLECTVEGTSNPNLYWYRQAAGRGLQLLFYSVGIGQISSEVPQNLSASRPQDRQFILSSKKLLLSDSGFYLCACDRASGNTIYFGEGSWLTVV.

This rearrangement joins TRBV28 to TRBJ1-1; 7 bases match TRBD1. The V gene end was trimmed by 6 bases and the J gene end by 10 bases; junction bases not matched to a gene: 14. The CDR3 runs 14 residues. The germline CDR1 and CDR2 sequences are MDHEN and SYDVKM. For the CDR3, the DNA is TGTGCCAGCAGGTCCTCCACAGGGGATCTAGCAGCTTTCTTT. It codes for CASRSSTGDLAAFF.

The chain joins TRBV6-5 to TRBJ2-7; the D gene is possibly TRBD2 (6 bases). This CDR3 comprises 14 residues. CDR1 is MNHEY and CDR2 is SVGAGI in the germline V gene. V was trimmed by 6 bases and J by 1 base, leaving 13 bases between them. The CDR3 sequence is CASRRGTVSYEQYF. For the CDR3, the DNA is TGTGCCAGCAGACGGGGGACGGTTTCCTACGAGCAGTACTTC.

The chain is built from TRBV4-3 and TRBJ2-3; TRBD1 agrees at 7 bases. Germline V gene sequence: CDR1 LGHNA, CDR2 YSLEER. Unmatched junction bases numbered 13, after V lost 0 bases and J lost 7 bases. The CDR3 loop spans 17 amino acids. The CDR3, as DNA: TGCGCCAGCAGCCAAGAGATGGGCAGGGGGAGTGGGTATACGCAGTATTTT. Protein product: CASSQEMGRGSGYTQYF.

This clone was seen a few times. The V and J genes are TRBV4-1 and TRBJ1-5; possible D gene TRBD1, 5 bases. CDR3 length: 16 amino acids. Germline CDR1 MGHRA, CDR2 YSYEKL. Trimming stripped 4 bases from V and 4 bases from J, with 17 bases between. In nucleotides, the CDR3 is TGCGCCAGCAGCCCCTCGTGGCCAGGGCGGAATCAGCCCCAGCATTTT. Its translation: CASSPSWPGRNQPQHF.

This clone was seen once. V usage is TRBV27 and J usage is TRBJ2-7; a weak D match, TRBD1 (6 bases). The CDR3 spans 15 residues. From germline, CDR1 is MNHEY and CDR2 SMNVEV (reference sequence). V was cut by 6 bases and J by 0 bases, with 15 bases left in between. The CDR3 spells CASSLLGHNSYEQYF. The DNA of the CDR3 is TGTGCCAGCAGCTTGCTGGGACACAACTCCTACGAGCAGTACTTC.

The gene calls are TRBV30 and TRBJ1-2; D gene uncertain. The V gene's germline CDR1 is GTSNPN and CDR2 SVGIG (reference sequence). With 0 bases removed from V and 8 bases from J, the gap between germline ends came to 16 bases. This CDR3 has 14 amino acids. CDR3 sequence: CAWSVLTTARGYTF. In DNA, the CDR3 is TGTGCCTGGAGTGTACTTACCACCGCGAGGGGCTACACCTTC. The full variable domain, with the rest looked up from reference TRBV30 and TRBJ1-2, is SQTIHQWPATLVQPVGSPLSLECTVEGTSNPNLYWYRQAAGRGLQLLFYSVGIGQISSEVPQNLSASRPQDRQFILSSKKLLLSDSGFYLCAWSVLTTARGYTFGSGTRLTVV.

In DNA form, the CDR3 reads TGTGCCAGCCAGAGTAGCGGCGTCGAGCAGTACTTC. It specifies CASQSSGVEQYF. This chain links TRBV6-5 with TRBJ2-7; D is possibly TRBD2 (6 bases). Germline CDR1 reads MNHEY; CDR2 reads SVGAGI. The CDR3 runs 12 residues. Trimming shortened V by 8 bases and J by 6 bases, and 14 bases separated the two germline ends.

V and J are TRBV6-6 and TRBJ1-4; D may be TRBD1 (6 bases). CDR1 and CDR2 (germline): MNHNY, SVGAGI (reference sequence). The CDR3 spans 12 residues. V lost 10 bases, J lost 6 bases, and 12 bases lay in between. This CDR3 reads CATKDSYEKLFF. CDR3 sequence (DNA): TGTGCCACCAAGGACAGTTATGAAAAACTGTTTTTT.

V and J are TRBV7-9 and TRBJ1-4, with D perhaps TRBD1 (5 bases). Germline loops: CDR1 SEHNR, CDR2 FQNEAQ (reference sequence). CDR3 length: 18 amino acids. The V end lost 2 bases, the J end lost 2 bases, and 18 bases lay between the germline ends. The CDR3 is CASSLTRFRRGTNEKLFF. The DNA for the CDR3 is TGTGCCAGCAGCTTAACCCGCTTCCGACGGGGGACTAATGAAAAACTGTTTTTT.

This clone was observed a few times. V usage is TRBV5-8 and J usage is TRBJ1-3, with D tentatively TRBD1 (6 bases). CDR1 is SGHTS, CDR2 YDEGEE, per germline. The CDR3 runs 15 residues. The V gene lost 0 bases and the J gene lost 4 bases, with 11 bases spanning the gap. The CDR3: CASSLGDRKGNTIYF. CDR3 coding DNA: TGTGCCAGCAGCTTGGGAGACAGGAAAGGAAACACCATATATTTT.

The chain uses TRBV7-9 and TRBJ1-1, with 7 nucleotides matching TRBD1. V shed 1 base and J 1 base; nucleotides not matched to a gene: 0. The germline V gene encodes CDR1 SEHNR and CDR2 FQNEAQ (reference sequence). The CDR3 runs to 14 residues. CDR3 amino acids: CASSLGDRNTEAFF. As DNA, the CDR3 is TGTGCCAGCAGCTTAGGGGACAGGAACACTGAAGCTTTCTTT. Using reference TRBV7-9 and TRBJ1-1 for the parts outside the CDR3, the full variable domain is DTGVSQNPRHKITKRGQNVTFRCDPISEHNRLYWYRQTLGQGPEFLTYFQNEAQLEKSRLLSDRFSAERPKGSFSTLEIQRTEQGDSAMYLCASSLGDRNTEAFFGQGTRLTVV.

The chain couples TRBV5-1 to TRBJ2-5; TRBD1 matches 10 bases. Near its end, the DNA agrees better with TRBJ2-7, so the J call may be wrong. Germline-derived CDR1 and CDR2 are SGHRS and YFSETQ. The CDR3 consists of 13 residues. CDR3 in DNA: TGCGCCAGCAGCTGGGACAGGGGCGACGAGCAGTACTTC. It yields the protein CASSWDRGDEQYF.

This chain connects TRBV5-1 to TRBJ2-2, with 10 bases aligning to TRBD1. The ends lost 2 bases at V and 2 bases at J; junction bases unmatched: 12. Germline CDR1 is SGHRS and CDR2 is YFSETQ. This CDR3 spans 19 amino acids. The DNA for the CDR3 is TGCGCCAGCAGCTTCCGGGACAGGGGATTTGGGGGAAACACCGGGGAGCTGTTTTTT. Its protein is CASSFRDRGFGGNTGELFF. The entire variable domain, with the rest obtained from reference TRBV5-1 and TRBJ2-2, is as follows: KAGVTQTPRYLIKTRGQQVTLSCSPISGHRSVSWYQQTPGQGLQFLFEYFSETQRNKGNFPGRFSGRQFSNSRSEMNVSTLELGDSALYLCASSFRDRGFGGNTGELFFGEGSRLTVL.

This clone was detected only once. CDR3 DNA: TGTGCCAGCAGTTTATACCTGACCGGGGGGTCACCCCTCCACTTT. Amino acid sequence: CASSLYLTGGSPLHF. The genes are TRBV28 and TRBJ1-6, with D possibly being TRBD1 (5 bases). The CDR3 length is 15 residues. Germline CDR1 reads MDHEN; CDR2 reads SYDVKM. Trimming shortened V by 1 base and J by 10 bases, and 14 bases separated the two germline ends.

This sequence joins TRBV2 and TRBJ2-6; 14 bases map to TRBD2. The CDR3 is made up of 16 amino acids. CDR1 is SNHLY and CDR2 is FYNNEI in the germline V gene. V was pared by 6 bases and J by 5 bases, with 3 bases of the junction left unmatched. CDR3 protein: CASSGTSGRRANVLTF. CDR3 DNA: TGTGCCAGCAGCGGGACTAGCGGGAGAAGGGCCAACGTCCTGACTTTC.

V and J are TRBV5-6 and TRBJ1-1, with D maybe TRBD1 (6 bases). V shed 3 bases and J shed 0 bases, with 21 bases lying between them. The CDR3 spans 18 residues. The germline gives CDR1 SGHDT, CDR2 YYEEEE. The DNA of the CDR3 is TGTGCCAGCAGCTCCGCGGGGGCAACCTTTTTTATGAACACTGAAGCTTTCTTT. Translating gives CASSSAGATFFMNTEAFF.

The gene calls are TRBV6-1 and TRBJ2-5; 12 nucleotides match TRBD2. The CDR3 has 15 amino acids. V lost 3 bases, J lost 5 bases, and 4 bases stayed unmatched. Germline V gene data show CDR1 as MNHNS and CDR2 as SASEGT. For the CDR3, the DNA is TGTGCCAGCAGTGATGCTAGCGGGGGGGCGGAGACCCAGTACTTC. This encodes CASSDASGGAETQYF.

The chain employs TRBV4-3 and TRBJ2-1; 11 bases align to TRBD2. Germline-derived CDR1 and CDR2 are LGHNA and YSLEER. CDR3 size: 16 residues. The junction had 9 bases not matched to a gene; V was cut back by 4 bases and J by 7 bases. The CDR3 spells CASSRLTSGSGNEQFF. In nucleotides, the CDR3 is TGCGCCAGCAGCCGCCTTACTAGCGGGAGTGGGAATGAGCAGTTCTTC.

This chain links TRBV27 with TRBJ1-4, with 7 positions matching TRBD1. V lost 7 bases, J lost 4 bases, and 12 bases stayed unmatched. CDR3 length: 16 residues. From germline, CDR1 is MNHEY and CDR2 SMNVEV (reference sequence). This CDR3 reads CASKPLRGTDNEKLFF. Here the CDR3 DNA reads TGTGCCAGCAAGCCCCTCCGCGGGACAGATAATGAAAAACTGTTTTTT.

The chain has TRBV5-1 and TRBJ2-5, with 7 bases identical to TRBD1. This CDR3 is 15 amino acids long. The V segment lost 3 bases and the J segment 2 bases; nucleotides outside the gene matches: 7. CDR1 is SGHRS, CDR2 YFSETQ, per germline. CDR3 sequence (DNA): TGCGCCAGCAGCTGGGCTGGGACAGCACAAGAGACCCAGTACTTC. As protein: CASSWAGTAQETQYF.

The rearrangement uses TRBV28 and TRBJ1-5, with TRBD1 matching over 7 bases. The junction had 11 bases not matched to a gene; V was cut back by 7 bases and J by 8 bases. Germline V gene data show CDR1 as MDHEN and CDR2 as SYDVKM. The CDR3 loop spans 14 amino acids. The CDR3, as DNA: TGTGCCAGCAAAGGAGGCGCGGGGACAGAGCCCCAGCATTTT. It translates to CASKGGAGTEPQHF.

The chain is built from TRBV5-5 and TRBJ2-5; 9 bases are a match to TRBD2. The V segment lost 3 bases and the J segment 2 bases; nucleotides outside the gene matches: 8. The germline V gene encodes CDR1 SGHKS and CDR2 YYEKEE (reference sequence). CDR3 length: 16 residues. In nucleotides, the CDR3 is TGTGCCAGCAGCTGGGGGGCGGGGGGGCTTCAAGAGACCCAGTACTTC. This sequence encodes CASSWGAGGLQETQYF.